This TCR beta chain was captured by sequencing in a study of CD8+CD57+ T cells in acquired aplastic anemia (dated by TCRdb to the late 2010s). Regarding the study in general: Extracted DNA from sorted CD4+ and CD8+ cells averaged about 3 ug, ranging from about 0.18 to 27.4 ug.

The investigation overall reported the following: CD8+ Simpson's diversity did not differ significantly between patients and healthy controls (P=0.060). About 30 CD8+ CDR3 sequences were found in both patients and controls but appeared to be highly expressed in patients and within the immunodominant clones of the patients.

Profiling of TCR beta VDJ combinations and CDR3 sequences used genomic DNA as the template. TCR repertoire sequencing was run on an Illumina HiSeq 2000. Per the source publication's procedure: TRBV/TRBJ rearrangement plots, CDR3 size and DJ length profiles, and Simpson's diversity index were used to evaluate the repertoires. Whichever DNA sequence was most abundant in the deep sequencing data was defined as the immunodominant clone. CDR3 amino acid sequences were screened for sharing across subjects and were compared with published repertoires and the VDJdb database. The public reads were reprocessed in TCRdb via fastp at Q25 and MiXCR, keeping in-frame beta chains. Rows merge per CDR3 protein into single entries with the most common DNA and genes. What appears here as the V and J calls and clone size reflects TCRdb's work, not the paper's. This sample has more than 250,000 distinct CDR3 sequences in its table, and roughly three fifths of those were observed once. The top ten constitute 6.5% to 10% of the sample.

In this study, sorted CD4+ and CD8+ T cells from the blood of healthy subjects and of severe aplastic anemia patients had their TCR repertoires deep-sequenced. Ficoll-Paque density gradient centrifugation was used to isolate peripheral blood mononuclear cells. Before DNA extraction, CD4+ and CD8+ T cells were sorted with FACS or magnetic beads. The CDR3 sequence holds 15 residues, the cysteine and phenylalanine included. Only CDR3 DNA is held: 45 bases, read in frame from base 1. V and J lose 6 bases and 4 bases, and a span of 18 bases separates them. This clonotype was seen repeatedly, ten times or more. The antigen it recognizes is unknown. No base-level quality is on record; no much larger clone is a single base apart.

The chain was built from TRBV12-3 or TRBV12-4 and TRBJ1-2, and perhaps TRBD1 as D gene, on 5 matching bases. The specimen sequenced was sorted CD4+, CD8+, or CD8+CD57+ T cells (not recorded which) from PBMCs. The clonotype was recovered from a human donor with severe aplastic anemia or a healthy control (not recorded which). For the CDR3, the sequence is CASSRTAGPIYGYTF. Here is the DNA: TGTGCCAGCAGCCGCACGGCGGGACCGATCTATGGCTACACCTTC.